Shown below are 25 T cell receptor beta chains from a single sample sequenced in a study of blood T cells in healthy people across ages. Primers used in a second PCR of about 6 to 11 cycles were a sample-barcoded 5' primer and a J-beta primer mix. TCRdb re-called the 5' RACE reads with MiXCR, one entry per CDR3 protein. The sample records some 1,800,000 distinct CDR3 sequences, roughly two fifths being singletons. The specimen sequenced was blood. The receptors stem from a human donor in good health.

The CDR3 loop is CASSIQRGLSYNEQFF. CDR3 DNA sequence: TGTGCCAGCAGCATCCAGCGGGGGCTATCCTACAATGAGCAGTTCTTC. The V call is TRBV7-2, the J call TRBJ2-1, with 8 bases lining up with TRBD2. The V gene end was trimmed by 5 bases and the J gene end by 1 base; junction bases not matched to a gene: 7. The CDR3 sequence is 16 residues long. Germline loops: CDR1 SGHTA, CDR2 FQGNSA.

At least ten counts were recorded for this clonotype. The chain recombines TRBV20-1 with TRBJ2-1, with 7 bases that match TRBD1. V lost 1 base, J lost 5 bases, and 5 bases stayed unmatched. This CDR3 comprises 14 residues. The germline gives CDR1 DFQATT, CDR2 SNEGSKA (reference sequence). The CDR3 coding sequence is TGCAGTGCTAGAGGCGACAGGGAAAACAATGAGCAGTTCTTC. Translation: CSARGDRENNEQFF.

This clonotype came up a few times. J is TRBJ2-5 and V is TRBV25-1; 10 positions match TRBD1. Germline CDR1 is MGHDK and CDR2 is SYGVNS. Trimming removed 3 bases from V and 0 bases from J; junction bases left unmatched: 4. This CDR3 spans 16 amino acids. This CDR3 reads CASSDLGQGYQETQYF. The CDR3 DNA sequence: TGTGCCAGCAGTGATCTGGGACAGGGGTACCAAGAGACCCAGTACTTC. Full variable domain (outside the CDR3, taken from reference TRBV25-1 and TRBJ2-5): EADIYQTPRYLVIGTGKKITLECSQTMGHDKMYWYQQDPGMELHLIHYSYGVNSTEKGDLSSESTVSRIRTEHFPLTLESARPSHTSQYLCASSDLGQGYQETQYFGPGTRLLVL.

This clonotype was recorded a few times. The CDR3 loop reads CASTSNGEWSRYTF. The CDR3 DNA reads TGTGCCAGCACCTCCAATGGGGAGTGGAGTCGCTACACCTTC. This chain connects TRBV6-2 or TRBV6-3 to TRBJ1-2; the D is unclear. CDR3 size: 14 residues. CDR1 is MNHEY and CDR2 is SVGEGT in the germline V gene. V dropped 7 bases and J dropped 9 bases, with 21 bases sitting between them.

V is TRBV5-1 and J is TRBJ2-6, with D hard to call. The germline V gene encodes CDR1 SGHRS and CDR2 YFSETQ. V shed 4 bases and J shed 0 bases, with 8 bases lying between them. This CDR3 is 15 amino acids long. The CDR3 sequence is CASSPQLSGANVLTF. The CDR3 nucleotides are TGCGCCAGCAGCCCCCAGCTCTCTGGGGCCAACGTCCTGACTTTC.

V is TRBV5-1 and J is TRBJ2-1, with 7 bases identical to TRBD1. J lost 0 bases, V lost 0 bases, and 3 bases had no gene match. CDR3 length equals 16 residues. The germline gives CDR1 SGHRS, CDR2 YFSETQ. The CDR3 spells CASSLGGTDSYNEQFF. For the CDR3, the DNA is TGCGCCAGCAGCTTGGGTGGGACAGACTCCTACAATGAGCAGTTCTTC.

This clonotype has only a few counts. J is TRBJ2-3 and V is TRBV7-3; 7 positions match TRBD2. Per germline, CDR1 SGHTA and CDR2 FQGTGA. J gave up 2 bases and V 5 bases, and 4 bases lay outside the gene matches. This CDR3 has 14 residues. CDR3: CASSPSGITDTQYF. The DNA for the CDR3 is TGTGCCAGCAGCCCTAGCGGAATCACAGATACGCAGTATTTT.

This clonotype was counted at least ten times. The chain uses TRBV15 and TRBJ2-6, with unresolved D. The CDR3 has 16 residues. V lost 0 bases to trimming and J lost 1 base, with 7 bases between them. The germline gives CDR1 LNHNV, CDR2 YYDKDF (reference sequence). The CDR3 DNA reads TGTGCCACCAGCAGAGATCAGGATTCTGGGGCCAACGTCCTGACTTTC. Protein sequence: CATSRDQDSGANVLTF. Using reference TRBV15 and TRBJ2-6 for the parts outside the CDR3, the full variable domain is DAMVIQNPRYQVTQFGKPVTLSCSQTLNHNVMYWYQQKSSQAPKLLFHYYDKDFNNEADTPDNFQSRRPNTSFCFLDIRSPGLGDTAMYLCATSRDQDSGANVLTFGAGSRLTVL.

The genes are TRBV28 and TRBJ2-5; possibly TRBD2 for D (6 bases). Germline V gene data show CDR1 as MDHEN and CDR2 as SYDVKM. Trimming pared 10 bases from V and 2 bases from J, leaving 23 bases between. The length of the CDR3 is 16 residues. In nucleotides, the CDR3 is TGTGCCAACACCGAGGTATGGGGGGAAAATCAAGAGACCCAGTACTTC. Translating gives CANTEVWGENQETQYF.

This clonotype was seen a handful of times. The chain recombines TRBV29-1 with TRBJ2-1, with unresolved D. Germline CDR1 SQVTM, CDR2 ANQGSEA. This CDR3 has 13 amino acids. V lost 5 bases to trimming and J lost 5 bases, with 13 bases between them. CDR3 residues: CSVRLVPHNEQFF. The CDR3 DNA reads TGCAGCGTTCGGCTAGTACCGCACAATGAGCAGTTCTTC.

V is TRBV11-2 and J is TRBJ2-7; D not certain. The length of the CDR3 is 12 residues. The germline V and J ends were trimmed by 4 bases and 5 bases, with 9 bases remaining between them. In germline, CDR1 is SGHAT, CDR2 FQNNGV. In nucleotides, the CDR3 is TGTGCCAGCAGCTGGTCCAGCGACGAGCAGTACTTC. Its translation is CASSWSSDEQYF.

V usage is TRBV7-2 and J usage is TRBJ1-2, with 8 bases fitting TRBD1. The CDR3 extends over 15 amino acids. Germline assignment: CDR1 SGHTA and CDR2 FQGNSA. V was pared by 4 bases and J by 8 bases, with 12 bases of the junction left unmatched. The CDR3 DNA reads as TGTGCCAGCAGCTCCATTCACAGGGGGTACGAGGGCTACACCTTC. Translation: CASSSIHRGYEGYTF.

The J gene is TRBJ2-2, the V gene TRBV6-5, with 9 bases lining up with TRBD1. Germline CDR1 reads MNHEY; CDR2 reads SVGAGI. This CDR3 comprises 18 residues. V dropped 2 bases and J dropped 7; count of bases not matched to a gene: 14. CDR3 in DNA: TGTGCCAGCAGTTACCATAACTACAACAGGGGGCAAGACGGGGAGCTGTTTTTT. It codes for CASSYHNYNRGQDGELFF.

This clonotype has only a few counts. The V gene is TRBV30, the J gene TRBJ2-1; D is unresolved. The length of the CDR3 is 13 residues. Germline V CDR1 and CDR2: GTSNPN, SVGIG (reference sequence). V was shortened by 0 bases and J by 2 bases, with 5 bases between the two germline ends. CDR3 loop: CAWSVSAYNEQFF. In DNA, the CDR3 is TGTGCCTGGAGTGTGTCCGCCTACAATGAGCAGTTCTTC.

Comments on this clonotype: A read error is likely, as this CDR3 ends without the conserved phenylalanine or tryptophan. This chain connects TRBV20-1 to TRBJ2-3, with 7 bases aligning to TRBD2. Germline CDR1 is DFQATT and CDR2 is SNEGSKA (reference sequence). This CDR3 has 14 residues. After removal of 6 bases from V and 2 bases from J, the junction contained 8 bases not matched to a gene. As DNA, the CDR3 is TGCAGTGCGCAACTAGCGTTAACCACAGATACGCAGTATTCT. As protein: CSAQLALTTDTQYS.

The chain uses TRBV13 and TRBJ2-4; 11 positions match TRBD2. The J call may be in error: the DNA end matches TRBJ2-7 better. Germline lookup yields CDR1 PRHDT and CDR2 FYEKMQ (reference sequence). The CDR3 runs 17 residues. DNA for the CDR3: TGTGCCAGCAGCTCTACTAGCGGGGGCGCGTTATTCGGCGAGCAGTACTTC. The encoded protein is CASSSTSGGALFGEQYF.

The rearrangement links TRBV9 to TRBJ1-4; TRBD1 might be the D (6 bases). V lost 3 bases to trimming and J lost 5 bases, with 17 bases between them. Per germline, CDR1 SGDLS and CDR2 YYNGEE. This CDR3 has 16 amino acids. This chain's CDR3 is CASSDRVDSPNEKLFF. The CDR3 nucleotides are TGTGCCAGCAGCGACCGAGTGGACAGTCCGAATGAAAAACTGTTTTTT.

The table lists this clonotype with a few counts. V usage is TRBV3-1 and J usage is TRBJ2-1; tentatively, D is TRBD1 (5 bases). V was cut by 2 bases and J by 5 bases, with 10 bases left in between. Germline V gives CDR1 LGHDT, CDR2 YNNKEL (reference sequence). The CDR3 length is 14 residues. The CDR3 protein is CASSQLGVDNEQFF. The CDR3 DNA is TGTGCCAGCAGCCAATTAGGGGTGGACAATGAGCAGTTCTTC.

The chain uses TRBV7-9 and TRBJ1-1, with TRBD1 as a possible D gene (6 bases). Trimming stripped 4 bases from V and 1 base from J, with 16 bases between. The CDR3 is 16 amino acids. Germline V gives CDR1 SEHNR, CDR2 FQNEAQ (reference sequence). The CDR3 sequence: CASSSSGGGRNTEAFF. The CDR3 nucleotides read TGTGCCAGCAGCTCCAGTGGGGGCGGAAGGAACACTGAAGCTTTCTTT.

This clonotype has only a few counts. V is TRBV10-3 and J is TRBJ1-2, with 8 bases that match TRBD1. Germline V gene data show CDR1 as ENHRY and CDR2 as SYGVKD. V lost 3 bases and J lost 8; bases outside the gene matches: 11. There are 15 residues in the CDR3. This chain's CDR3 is CAISEPGTGLGGYTF. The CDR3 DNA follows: TGTGCCATCAGTGAACCCGGGACAGGATTGGGGGGCTACACCTTC.

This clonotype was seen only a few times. Here the CDR3 reads CASIGIDTQYF. The DNA for the CDR3 is TGTGCCAGCATAGGGATAGATACGCAGTATTTT. The chain employs TRBV27 and TRBJ2-3, with D uncertain. The V gene lost 7 bases and the J gene lost 5 bases, with 7 bases spanning the gap. The germline gives CDR1 MNHEY, CDR2 SMNVEV (reference sequence). The length of the CDR3 is 11 residues.

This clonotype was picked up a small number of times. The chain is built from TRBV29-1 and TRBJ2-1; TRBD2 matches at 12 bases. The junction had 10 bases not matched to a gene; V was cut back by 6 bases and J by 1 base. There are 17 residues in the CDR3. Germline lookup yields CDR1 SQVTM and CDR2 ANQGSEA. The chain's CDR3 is CSVRLAGVVVSYNEQFF. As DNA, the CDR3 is TGCAGCGTACGACTAGCGGGGGTGGTGGTATCCTACAATGAGCAGTTCTTC.

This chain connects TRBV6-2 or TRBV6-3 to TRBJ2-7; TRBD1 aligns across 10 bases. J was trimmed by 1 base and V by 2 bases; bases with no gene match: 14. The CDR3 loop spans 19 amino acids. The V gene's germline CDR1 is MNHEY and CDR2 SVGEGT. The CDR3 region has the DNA TGTGCCAGCAGTTACCCCCTGGGACAGGGGCCTGGACTATCCTACGAGCAGTACTTC. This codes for CASSYPLGQGPGLSYEQYF.

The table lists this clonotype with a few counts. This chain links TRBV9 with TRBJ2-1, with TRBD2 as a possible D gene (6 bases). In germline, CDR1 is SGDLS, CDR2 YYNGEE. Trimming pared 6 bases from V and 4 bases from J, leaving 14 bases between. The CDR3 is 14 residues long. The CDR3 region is CASTWGDSYNEQFF. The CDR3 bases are TGTGCCAGCACTTGGGGGGACTCGTACAATGAGCAGTTCTTC.

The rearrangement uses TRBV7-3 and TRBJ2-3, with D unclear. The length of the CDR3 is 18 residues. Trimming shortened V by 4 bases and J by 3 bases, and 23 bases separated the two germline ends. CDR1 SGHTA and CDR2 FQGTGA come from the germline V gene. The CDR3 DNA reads TGTGCCAGCAGCTCGCAGCCACGGGCAGCTTATAGTACAGATACGCAGTATTTT. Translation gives CASSSQPRAAYSTDTQYF.